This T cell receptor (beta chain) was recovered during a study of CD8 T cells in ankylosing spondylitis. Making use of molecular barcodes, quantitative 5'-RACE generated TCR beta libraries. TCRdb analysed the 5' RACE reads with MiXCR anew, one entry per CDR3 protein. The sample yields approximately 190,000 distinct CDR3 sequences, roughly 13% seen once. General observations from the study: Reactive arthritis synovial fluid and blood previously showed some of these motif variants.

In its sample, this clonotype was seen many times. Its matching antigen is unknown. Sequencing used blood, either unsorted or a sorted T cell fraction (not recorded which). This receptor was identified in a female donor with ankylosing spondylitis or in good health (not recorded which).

The DNA of the CDR3 is TGTGCCATCAAGGTGGGGGGAGATTCACCCCTCCACTTT. Its translation is CAIKVGGDSPLHF. The V gene is TRBV10-3, the J gene TRBJ1-6; the D gene is possibly TRBD1 (5 bases). The CDR3 totals 13 residues. Germline V gives CDR1 ENHRY, CDR2 SYGVKD. Deletions cut 7 bases from V and 8 bases from J, with 12 bases between.